This TCR beta chain stems from a study of T cell responses to AZD1222 COVID-19 vaccine. Study-level results: Donors skewed white British and female; clonal diversity was possibly underestimated. Two doses of AZD1222 preceded a rise in Spike-specific TCR breadth and depth. Only a handful of individuals given AZD1222 were seropositive at baseline. Regions 160-218 and 743-854 dominated among vaccine-associated CD4 TCRs spanning spike.

A remark on this clone: The antigen is not known.

Germline V gene sequence: CDR1 MNHEY, CDR2 SVGAGI. With V trimmed by 9 bases and J by 8 bases, 8 bases remained unmatched. This CDR3 spans 12 amino acids. TCRdb keeps only in-frame clones here, not all; method: immunoSEQ multiplex PCR. The table records over 100,000 clones, approximately 84% of them present only once. The clonotype originates from an adult in good health. The source was peripheral blood, collected on day 0 of AZD1222 vaccination. The chain links TRBV6-5 to TRBJ1-2, with TRBD1 matching 8 bases. The chain's CDR3 is CASSQGAKGYTF. The CDR3 DNA is TGTGCCAGTTCCCAGGGGGCGAAAGGCTACACCTTC.